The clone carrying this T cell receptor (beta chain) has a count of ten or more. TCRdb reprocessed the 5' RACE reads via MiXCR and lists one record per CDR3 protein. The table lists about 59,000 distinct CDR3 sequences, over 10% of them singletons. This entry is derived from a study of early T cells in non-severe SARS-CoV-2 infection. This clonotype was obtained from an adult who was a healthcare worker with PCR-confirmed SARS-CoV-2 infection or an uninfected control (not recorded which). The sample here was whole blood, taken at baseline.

Here the CDR3 DNA reads TGCAGTGCCAACCCCCTAGCGGGGGTCCCCTACGAGCAGTACTTC. Its protein is CSANPLAGVPYEQYF. The chain recombines TRBV20-1 with TRBJ2-7, with 10 bases matching TRBD2. Germline trimming cut 6 bases from V and 2 bases from J; bases unmatched to any gene: 10. Looked up from germline, CDR1 is DFQATT and CDR2 is SNEGSKA (reference sequence). CDR3 length: 15 residues.